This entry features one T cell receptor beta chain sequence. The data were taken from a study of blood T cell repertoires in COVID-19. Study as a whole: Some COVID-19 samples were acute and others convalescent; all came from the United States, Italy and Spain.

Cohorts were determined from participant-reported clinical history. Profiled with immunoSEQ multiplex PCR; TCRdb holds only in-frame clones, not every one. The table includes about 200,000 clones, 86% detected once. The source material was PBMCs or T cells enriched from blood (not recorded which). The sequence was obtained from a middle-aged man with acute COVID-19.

Here the CDR3 reads CSVQGRQGGIEQYF. CDR3 coding DNA: TGCAGCGTCCAAGGAAGGCAGGGGGGCATCGAGCAGTACTTC. The gene calls are TRBV29-1 and TRBJ2-7, with D possibly being TRBD1 (7 bases). V was cut by 6 bases and J by 6 bases, with 21 bases left in between. CDR3 length equals 14 residues. Germline V gives CDR1 SQVTM, CDR2 ANQGSEA.